The 20 T cell receptor beta chains below were found in one sample sequenced in a study of T cells in Graves' hyperthyroidism and ophthalmopathy. RNA transcripts were the template for amplifying TCR beta CDR3 regions. The TCR CDR3 was amplified in a first-round RT-PCR using the HTBI primer set. TCRdb called the multiplex PCR reads again in MiXCR, with one record for every CDR3 protein. Of 500,000 to 650,000 distinct CDR3 sequences in the sample, 46% were seen once. Material for sequencing was peripheral blood or thyroid tissue (not recorded which). Source of these receptors: an adult woman with Graves' disease, either hyperthyroidism or ophthalmopathy (not recorded which).

This clonotype was seen many times. The chain has TRBV14 and TRBJ1-2, with 8 bases matching TRBD1. Looked up from germline, CDR1 is SGHDN and CDR2 is FVKESK. This CDR3 comprises 12 residues. V trimming: 5 bases; J trimming: 9 bases; junction bases outside the gene matches: 5. The CDR3 loop reads CASSADRVSYTF. CDR3 nucleotide sequence: TGTGCCAGCAGCGCGGACAGGGTTAGCTACACCTTC.

V is TRBV24-1 and J is TRBJ2-7; D is ambiguous. Germline V gives CDR1 KGHDR, CDR2 SFDVKD. The CDR3 extends over 13 amino acids. V lost 4 bases, J lost 3 bases, and 9 bases lay in between. The CDR3 coding sequence is TGTGCCACCAGTGACCCGGACGGCTACGAGCAGTACTTC. Translating gives CATSDPDGYEQYF.

This CDR3 is CASSSGTSLHEQYF. Here the CDR3 DNA reads TGTGCCAGCAGTTCCGGGACTAGTCTCCACGAGCAGTACTTC. The genes are TRBV7-2 and TRBJ2-7; 8 nucleotides match TRBD2. The germline CDR1 and CDR2 sequences are SGHTA and FQGNSA. Trimming took 6 bases from V and 5 from J; bases not matched to a gene: 9. The CDR3 sequence is 14 residues long.

This clonotype appeared many times. The chain has TRBV6-2 or TRBV6-3 and TRBJ2-7; 7 bases align to TRBD2. With V trimmed by 6 bases and J by 1 base, 6 bases remained unmatched. This CDR3 has 14 amino acids. Germline loops: CDR1 MNHEY, CDR2 SVGEGT. The DNA of the CDR3 is TGTGCCAGCAGGCCTAGCGGAGGTTCCTACGAGCAGTACTTC. Encoded protein: CASRPSGGSYEQYF.

In DNA form, the CDR3 reads TGTGCCAGCAGCCCCGGGGCGACAGTACAAGAGACCCAGCATTTT. It codes for CASSPGATVQETQHF. The genes are TRBV7-2 and TRBJ1-5; perhaps TRBD1 as D (5 bases). This CDR3 region has 15 residues. V dropped 5 bases and J dropped 11 bases, with 22 bases sitting between them. The germline CDR1 and CDR2 sequences are SGHTA and FQGNSA. Drawing the rest from reference TRBV7-2 and TRBJ1-5, the complete variable domain is GAGVSQSPSNKVTEKGKDVELRCDPISGHTALYWYRQSLGQGLEFLIYFQGNSAPDKSGLPSDRFSAERTGGSVSTLTIQRTQQEDSAVYLCASSPGATVQETQHFGDGTRLSIL.

V gene TRBV29-1 combines with J gene TRBJ2-7, with 8 bases fitting TRBD1. The CDR3 contains 13 residues. The V segment lost 6 bases and the J segment 7 bases; nucleotides outside the gene matches: 11. Germline assignment: CDR1 SQVTM and CDR2 ANQGSEA. CDR3 protein: CSVETGQAREQYF. The CDR3, as DNA: TGCAGCGTCGAGACGGGACAGGCAAGGGAGCAGTACTTC.

This chain uses TRBV29-1 with TRBJ2-7; TRBD1 agrees at 7 bases. Germline V gene sequence: CDR1 SQVTM, CDR2 ANQGSEA. V lost 1 base and J lost 1; bases outside the gene matches: 7. The CDR3 is made up of 15 amino acids. The CDR3 coding sequence is TGCAGCGTTGAAGGGGGGACAGCCTTATCCTACGAGCAGTACTTC. Amino acid sequence: CSVEGGTALSYEQYF.

This clonotype was recorded many times. V is TRBV5-1 and J is TRBJ1-2; the D is unclear. This CDR3 spans 12 amino acids. Between the trimmed V and J ends, which lost 5 bases and 2 bases, there was a span of 7 bases. Germline V lookup: CDR1 SGHRS, CDR2 YFSETQ. The CDR3 bases are TGCGCCAGCAGTCCAGAAAACTATGGCTACACCTTC. Translation gives CASSPENYGYTF.

In its sample, this clonotype was seen many times. The V call is TRBV29-1, the J call TRBJ1-1; D is unclear. The CDR3 sequence is 12 residues long. Trimming pared 7 bases from V and 4 bases from J, leaving 13 bases between. Germline V CDR1 and CDR2: SQVTM, ANQGSEA. The CDR3 region is CSAAPGFTEAFF. The CDR3 DNA sequence: TGCAGCGCTGCGCCCGGATTCACTGAAGCTTTCTTT.

The V and J genes are TRBV12-3 or TRBV12-4 and TRBJ1-4; no clear D. This CDR3 has 12 residues. Trimming took off 0 bases at V and 8 bases at J, with 4 bases between the two ends. CDR3 residues: CASSLAEEKLFF. CDR3 coding DNA: TGTGCCAGCAGTTTAGCGGAGGAAAAACTGTTTTTT.

This clonotype has only a few counts. CDR3 DNA sequence: TGTGCCAGCAGTTTTCTGGGACAGGGGGCCTACGAGCAGTACTTC. Amino acids: CASSFLGQGAYEQYF. This sequence joins TRBV27 and TRBJ2-7, with 11 bases fitting TRBD1. Germline trimming cut 3 bases from V and 2 bases from J; bases unmatched to any gene: 3. CDR3 length equals 15 residues. Germline lookup yields CDR1 MNHEY and CDR2 SMNVEV (reference sequence).

The V call is TRBV9, the J call TRBJ2-7, with D maybe TRBD1 (6 bases). This CDR3 is 15 amino acids long. CDR1 is SGDLS and CDR2 is YYNGEE in the germline V gene. Trimming removed 4 bases from V and 1 base from J, with 15 bases in between. CDR3 protein: CASSYREEGSYEQYF. CDR3 nucleotides: TGTGCCAGCAGCTACAGGGAAGAAGGGTCCTACGAGCAGTACTTC.

The chain uses TRBV7-3 and TRBJ2-2, with 10 bases identical to TRBD1. V trimming: 3 bases; J trimming: 4 bases; junction bases outside the gene matches: 8. The CDR3 consists of 17 residues. CDR1 and CDR2 (germline): SGHTA, FQGTGA. In nucleotides, the CDR3 is TGTGCCAGCAGCTTGACAGGGGGCATGGCCCTCACCGGGGAGCTGTTTTTT. It specifies CASSLTGGMALTGELFF. Combining the CDR3 with reference TRBV7-3 and TRBJ2-2 gives the whole variable domain GAGVSQTPSNKVTEKGKYVELRCDPISGHTALYWYRQSLGQGPEFLIYFQGTGAADDSGLPNDRFFAVRPEGSVSTLKIQRTERGDSAVYLCASSLTGGMALTGELFFGEGSRLTVL.

There are a few counts of this clonotype. A read error may be the cause here, since a much bigger clone is one base away. The CDR3 DNA reads as TGTGCCAGCAGCCAAGATGGCAGGGGAAGTCAGCCCCAGCATTTT. It translates to CASSQDGRGSQPQHF. The genes are TRBV4-1 and TRBJ1-5; perhaps TRBD1 as D (6 bases). Germline-derived CDR1 and CDR2 are MGHRA and YSYEKL. The CDR3 sequence is 15 residues long.

This clonotype was seen many times. The chain uses TRBV5-6 and TRBJ1-6; D is possibly TRBD1 (6 bases). CDR3 length: 15 residues. The V gene's germline CDR1 is SGHDT and CDR2 YYEEEE. Trimming pared 4 bases from V and 7 bases from J, leaving 15 bases between. The CDR3 loop reads CASSQYRAYNSPLHF. The DNA for the CDR3 is TGTGCCAGCAGCCAATACAGGGCGTACAATTCACCCCTCCACTTT.

The CDR3 sequence is CASSLGPSRTGELFF. The CDR3 region has the DNA TGTGCCAGCAGCTTAGGTCCTAGCCGCACCGGGGAGCTGTTTTTT. The chain links TRBV7-2 to TRBJ2-2, with D perhaps matching TRBD2 (5 bases). From germline, CDR1 is SGHTA and CDR2 FQGNSA. Trimming took off 1 base at V and 4 bases at J, with 10 bases between the two ends. The CDR3 spans 15 residues.

In the case of this clonotype: One junction end disagrees with the germline gene, perhaps due to a read error. CDR3 protein: CASSLWGRNTGAFF. As DNA, the CDR3 is TGCGCCAGCAGCTTGTGGGGGCGGAACACTGGAGCTTTCTTT. The chain recombines TRBV5-1 with TRBJ1-1, with D possibly TRBD1 on 6 matching bases. This CDR3 is 14 amino acids long. The germline CDR1 and CDR2 sequences are SGHRS and YFSETQ.

The chain employs TRBV20-1 and TRBJ2-5; D is ambiguous. This CDR3 has 12 amino acids. The germline V gene has CDR1 DFQATT and CDR2 SNEGSKA (reference sequence). V was clipped by 5 bases and J by 1 base, with 8 bases between them. The CDR3 nucleotides read TGCAGTGCTTTTGGCAGCCAAGAGACCCAGTACTTC. Its translation is CSAFGSQETQYF.

V is TRBV11-1 and J is TRBJ2-7; D possibly corresponds to TRBD2 (6 bases). The V and J ends lost 8 bases and 6 bases respectively, with 29 bases between them. Germline values: CDR1 SGHAT, CDR2 FQDESV (reference sequence). The CDR3 has 17 amino acids. The CDR3 DNA sequence: TGTGCCAGCGGCCATAGCGGTCGGGAGCGGAGAAATGCCGAGCAGTACTTC. This encodes CASGHSGRERRNAEQYF.

The chain has TRBV10-3 and TRBJ1-4; TRBD1 aligns across 8 bases. CDR3 length: 13 residues. The germline CDR1 and CDR2 sequences are ENHRY and SYGVKD. J gave up 10 bases and V 6 bases, and 7 bases lay outside the gene matches. The CDR3 region is CAIRGGQGVKLFF. The CDR3, as DNA: TGTGCCATCAGGGGAGGACAGGGTGTAAAACTGTTTTTT.